The T cell receptor beta chain under discussion was sequenced for a study of T cells of healthy individuals. TCRdb fed the 5' RACE reads into MiXCR, producing one record per CDR3 protein. The profile shows 60,000 to 75,000 distinct CDR3 sequences, 15% to 20% of them singletons. Trimming removed 5 bases from V and 8 bases from J; junction bases left unmatched: 10. The CDR3 is 15 amino acids. Looked up from germline, CDR1 is DFQATT and CDR2 is SNEGSKA (reference sequence). The rearrangement links TRBV20-1 to TRBJ2-1; 12 positions agree with TRBD1. This receptor was identified in a human donor in good health. CDR3 in DNA: TGCAGTGCTTCGCCCGGGACAGGGGGCATCGATGAGCAGTTCTTC. This translates into CSASPGTGGIDEQFF.